This entry describes one T cell receptor beta chain. Antigen unknown. The CDR3 is made up of 13 amino acids. Germline values: CDR1 SQVTM, CDR2 ANQGSEA. V was clipped by 4 bases and J by 4 bases; unmatched bases: 3. Clones were read by immunoSEQ multiplex PCR, and TCRdb kept only the in-frame ones, dropping some. Of approximately 100,000 clones listed, roughly 92% are singletons. The sample is drawn from a study of T cell responses to AZD1222 COVID-19 vaccine. The overall study: Second-dose timings of about 4 or about 12 weeks were pooled. The study, taken as a whole, reports: The number of AZD1222 recipients seropositive at baseline was only 6 or 7. White British people made up most donors, females outnumbered males, and clonal diversity was possibly underestimated. Spike as a whole was targeted by vaccine-associated CD4 TCRs, dominant at 160-218 and 743-854.

The sequence came from an adult in good health. The chain links TRBV29-1 to TRBJ2-1; TRBD2 aligns across 8 bases. The material was peripheral blood, obtained on day 0 of AZD1222 vaccination. CDR3 DNA: TGCAGCGTTGCGGGAGGGCCATACAATGAGCAGTTCTTC. Its protein product is CSVAGGPYNEQFF.